Below, one T cell receptor (beta chain) is given with its context. This clone was counted between two and nine times. Its antigen specificity is not known. Base quality data are lacking; no much larger clone is found one base away. The data were obtained in a study of PD-L1 blockade in urothelial cancer (dated by TCRdb to 2015 to 2018). A note on the overall study: All patients started therapy around 2014 and received atezolizumab 1,200 mg intravenously every 3 weeks. Ten or so patients reached durable clinical benefit, while about 20 patients did not. An exploratory multi-omic analysis was conducted of the somatic, immune and clinical correlates of response to PD-L1 blockade with atezolizumab in urothelial cancer. Patients had an ECOG performance status of 0 or 1 and had received between 0 and 3 prior chemotherapy regimens. In the same patients who had TCR sequencing, pretreatment tumors also underwent whole exome sequencing and RNA sequencing. TCR sequencing covered pretreatment tumor samples and matched, serially collected peripheral blood taken before and after atezolizumab treatment. Progression-free survival longer than 6 months counted as durable clinical benefit, and TCR features were additionally tested against both progression-free and overall survival. Pretreatment blood TCR-seq was available for fewer than 30 patients, at least one posttreatment blood collection was obtained for about 24 patients, and tumor TCR-seq was available for about 24 patients. Blood samples were analyzed at two time points: 3 weeks after treatment start (second dose) and 6 weeks after treatment start. About 90% of the roughly 29 patients were identified as males with urothelial cancer of bladder origin, and a prior smoking history was reported by 18 of 29 patients. Blood samples yielded a median of around 140,000 T cells and tens of thousands of unique TCRs, with median clonality roughly 0.082. Broader findings and caveats from the paper: Improved progression-free and overall survival was found to be associated with pretreatment peripheral blood TCR clonality below the median. Because the sample size was small (n of about 27) and many of the analyses were exploratory, the results are meant to be hypothesis-generating. At 3 weeks after the start of treatment, tumor-associated TCR clones in peripheral blood had expanded more in patients with durable benefit (n ≈ 22, p = 0.022).

The germline V gene (reference sequence) yields MNHEY for CDR1 and SMNVEV for CDR2. Between the V and J ends, shortened by 4 bases and 3 bases respectively, the junction contains 10 bases. The CDR3 runs 15 residues from the cysteine to the phenylalanine. Here the CDR3 DNA is all that survives: 45 bases in frame from base 1. Synthetic TCR analog templates were spiked into each PCR so that absolute template abundance could be estimated from read counts. The immunoSEQ assay used bias-controlled V and J gene primers to amplify TCRbeta CDR3 regions from genomic DNA. Rearranged TCRbeta segments were sequenced at approximately 20X coverage. The study's processing was this. Clustering was used to correct sequencing errors, and CDR3s were annotated against IMGT to assign V, D and J genes. Only productive TCRbeta rearrangements were used in downstream analyses, excluding out-of-frame or stop-codon sequences. Clonality was computed as one minus Shannon entropy normalized by the log of the number of unique productive sequences. Clones differing between time points or between blood and tumor were identified by Fisher's exact test with Benjamini-Hochberg correction at adjusted p below 0.01. TCRdb re-hosts the immuneACCESS table, in-frame sequences only. Its copies lack some clones; in the studies checked, an unresolved V gene accounts for under half of them, and the cause for the rest is not known. For V, J and clone size, that table is used; D and trimming come from the DNA. The table for this sample lists 42,000 or so clones; more than 75% of them were counted only once. 13% of the sample comes from the top ten.

What the time point label conveys for this sample: peripheral blood 6 weeks after treatment start. A cohort of 25 to 30 patients with locally advanced or metastatic urothelial carcinoma, treated at Memorial Sloan Kettering on a trial protocol, was included. Peripheral blood mononuclear cells were collected pretreatment and during treatment, with between 1 and 8 total time points per patient. The Qiagen DNeasy Blood extraction kit was used to purify genomic DNA from total PBMCs and tumor samples. PBMCs were collected pretreatment and during treatment, and were isolated and stored as previously described.

The V and J segments used are TRBV27 and TRBJ1-6; the D segment could be TRBD1, given 6 matching bases. This specimen consisted of PBMCs, obtained around atezolizumab (anti-PD-L1) treatment. This TCR was sampled from a man in his 60s with urothelial cancer. The DNA reads as follows: TGTGCCAGCAGTTCGCAGGGGCTCTATAATTCACCCCTCCACTTT. This codes for CASSSQGLYNSPLHF.